The T cell receptor (beta chain) described here comes from a study of T-cell reconstitution after alpha-beta-depleted transplantation in children. Study-wide results and limits: Reportedly, roughly two months post-transplant, alpha-beta T cells arose from several hundred expanded graft clones. T-cell counts and diversity at one year post-transplant came mainly from newly produced T cells.

Using unique molecular identifiers, the investigators prepared the TCRbeta library. TCRdb reprocessed the PCR reads with MiXCR, giving one entry per CDR3 protein. The data hold around 120,000 distinct CDR3 sequences, with roughly 24% observed a single time. This clonotype has a count of ten or more. Its specificity is not known. V shed 5 bases, J shed 4 bases, and the junction held 9 bases outside the gene matches. This CDR3 has 15 residues. The rearrangement uses TRBV12-3 or TRBV12-4 and TRBJ2-7, with 9 bases fitting TRBD1. The clonotype originates from a male patient aged 2-9 years who had a stem cell transplant for chronic granulomatous disease, so the T cells may come from the graft donor. The sequenced sample was PBMCs, mostly from graft donor cells, obtained 180 days after TCRalphabeta/CD19-depleted stem cell transplant. CDR3 nucleotide sequence: TGTGCCAGCAGTCCACAGGGGGCGGCCCCTTACGAGCAGTACTTC. As protein: CASSPQGAAPYEQYF.